The following is a T cell receptor beta chain sequence with its context. Its antigen remains unknown. The sample is drawn from a study of cytomegalovirus exposure and HLA in healthy donors. General observations from the study: According to the study, approximately 150 TCR beta chains were cytomegalovirus-associated.

Assay: immunoSEQ multiplex PCR; the TCRdb copy retains only in-frame clones and omits some. The sample records some 170,000 clones, around 96% being singletons. With 8 bases removed from V and 3 bases from J, the gap between germline ends came to 16 bases. Per germline, CDR1 MGHDK and CDR2 SYGVNS. The CDR3 is made up of 14 amino acids. Sequencing used PBMCs. The chain employs TRBV25-1 and TRBJ2-5, with D perhaps TRBD1 (6 bases). This TCR came from a woman aged 18 to 35 in good health and CMV-seronegative. The CDR3 bases are TGTGCCAGCTCTGCCACAGGACAGAAAGAGACCCAGTACTTC. Its protein is CASSATGQKETQYF.